This T cell receptor (beta chain) stems from a study of blood T cell repertoires in COVID-19. Study details: Nucleic acid was either cDNA or gDNA, and it came from T cells, B-cell-depleted T cells, or PBMCs.

Assay used: immunoSEQ multiplex PCR; TCRdb lists only in-frame clones, some missing. The sample holds fewer than 600,000 clones; roughly 90% are singletons and the top ten take 1.8%. Individuals drawn from approximately 26 US areas were roughly 18 to 100 years old. The length of the CDR3 is 15 residues. Germline trimming cut 2 bases from V and 0 bases from J; bases unmatched to any gene: 2. In germline, CDR1 is GTSNPN, CDR2 SVGIG (reference sequence). The V call is TRBV30, the J call TRBJ2-4, with TRBD1 matching 9 bases. The receptor was isolated from a woman aged 40 to 50 who had recovered from COVID-19. Source material: PBMCs or T cells enriched from blood (not recorded which). The CDR3 coding sequence is TGTGCCTGGAGTTGGACAGGGGTAGCCAAAAACATTCAGTACTTC. Amino acids: CAWSWTGVAKNIQYF.